A single sample gave rise to the 3 T cell receptor beta chains below, sequenced in a study of OX40 agonist ivuxolimab in advanced cancers. Only in-frame clones appear in the TCRdb table, and some are missing; sequencing was by immunoSEQ multiplex PCR. The sample yields 100,000 to 150,000 clones, less than 95% seen once. Source: CD4+ or CD8+ T cells sorted from blood, taken in a trial of the OX40 agonist ivuxolimab. These receptors were taken from an adult with an advanced solid tumor such as melanoma, head and neck, liver or kidney cancer.

The rearrangement links TRBV28 to TRBJ2-1; tentative D call: TRBD2 (5 bases). The V end was cut by 4 bases, the J end by 2 bases, with 27 bases between. Germline V gene lookup returns CDR1 MDHEN and CDR2 SYDVKM. CDR3 length: 20 amino acids. The CDR3 DNA is TGTGCCAGCAGTTCGGAAAGTATTCGAGGAGGCCCTCATACCTACAATGAGCAGTTCTTC. Protein product: CASSSESIRGGPHTYNEQFF. The whole variable domain, filled in from reference TRBV28 and TRBJ2-1, reads DVKVTQSSRYLVKRTGEKVFLECVQDMDHENMFWYRQDPGLGLRLIYFSYDVKMKEKGDIPEGYSVSREKKERFSLILESASTNQTSMYLCASSSESIRGGPHTYNEQFFGPGTRLTVL.

The table lists this clone with a few counts. V usage is TRBV9 and J usage is TRBJ2-5, with D perhaps matching TRBD1 (6 bases). CDR1 is SGDLS and CDR2 is YYNGEE in the germline V gene. V was shortened by 0 bases and J by 5 bases, with 17 bases between the two germline ends. The CDR3 is 16 residues long. CDR3 protein: CASSVGGTTFGETQYF. The CDR3 nucleotides are TGTGCCAGCAGCGTAGGAGGGACAACCTTCGGGGAGACCCAGTACTTC. Based on the CDR3 plus reference TRBV9 and TRBJ2-5, the full variable domain is DSGVTQTPKHLITATGQRVTLRCSPRSGDLSVYWYQQSLDQGLQFLIQYYNGEERAKGNILERFSAQQFPDLHSELNLSSLELGDSALYFCASSVGGTTFGETQYFGPGTRLLVL.

The rearrangement joins TRBV19 to TRBJ2-6; 14 nucleotides agree with TRBD2. Looked up from germline, CDR1 is LNHDA and CDR2 is SQIVND (reference sequence). The CDR3 consists of 20 residues. The V segment lost 2 bases and the J segment 1 base; nucleotides outside the gene matches: 7. Here the CDR3 DNA reads TGTGCCAGTAGTATATCCACGGGACTAGCGGGAGTATCTGGGGCCAACGTCCTGACTTTC. Protein product: CASSISTGLAGVSGANVLTF.